What follows are 10 T cell receptor beta chains derived from one specimen sequenced in a study of blood T cell repertoires in COVID-19. Clones were read by immunoSEQ multiplex PCR, and TCRdb kept only the in-frame ones, dropping some. The sample yields 150,000 to 200,000 clones, approximately 83% seen once. Material: peripheral blood. Receptor source: a man in his 60s with acute or convalescent COVID-19.

The sample holds one count of this clone. One end of the junction does not line up with germline, which may come from a read error. CDR3 DNA: TGTGCCAGCAGCCTAGGAGGGACAGGGGGCAACGTCCTGACTTTC. Residues: CASSLGGTGGNVLTF. The rearrangement links TRBV7-2 to TRBJ2-6; 11 bases are shared with TRBD1. The CDR3 runs to 15 residues. Germline CDR1 and CDR2: SGHTA and FQGNSA.

V usage is TRBV5-4 and J usage is TRBJ1-1; TRBD1 matches at 12 bases. Germline values: CDR1 SGHNT, CDR2 YYREEE (reference sequence). The CDR3 is made up of 15 amino acids. V trimming: 3 bases; J trimming: 1 base; junction bases outside the gene matches: 1. The CDR3 DNA sequence: TGTGCCAGCAGCTCGGGACAGGGGGCGAACACTGAAGCTTTCTTT. It yields the protein CASSSGQGANTEAFF.

This CDR3 reads CASSPNTGSYEQYF. The CDR3 DNA reads TGTGCCAGCTCACCGAATACAGGGTCCTACGAGCAGTACTTC. The chain uses TRBV18 and TRBJ2-7; possible D gene TRBD1, 6 bases. The CDR3 sequence is 14 residues long. V was pared by 3 bases and J by 1 base, with 10 bases between. Germline CDR1 reads KGHSH; CDR2 reads LQKENI.

This clone was counted a single time. The chain links TRBV6-4 to TRBJ2-7, with 14 bases aligning to TRBD2. Germline lookup yields CDR1 MRHNA and CDR2 SNTAGT. Germline trimming cut 2 bases from V and 0 bases from J; bases unmatched to any gene: 6. This CDR3 is built from 18 residues. In nucleotides, the CDR3 is TGTGCCAGCAGTGACGCGGGACTAGCGGGAGCACACTCCTACGAGCAGTACTTC. Translated: CASSDAGLAGAHSYEQYF.

The rearrangement joins TRBV12-3 or TRBV12-4 to TRBJ1-1; D uncertain. CDR3 length: 13 amino acids. Deletions cut 3 bases from V and 2 bases from J, with 7 bases between. CDR3 residues: CASSFAGNTEAFF. In DNA form, the CDR3 reads TGTGCCAGCAGTTTCGCGGGAAACACTGAAGCTTTCTTT.

This chain uses TRBV9 with TRBJ2-1; D might be TRBD2 (6 bases). Trimming stripped 6 bases from V and 7 bases from J, with 20 bases between. The CDR3 runs 15 residues. Germline loops: CDR1 SGDLS, CDR2 YYNGEE. CDR3 loop: CASTSGLARANEQFF. Here the CDR3 DNA reads TGTGCCAGCACCTCGGGACTGGCCCGGGCGAATGAGCAGTTCTTC.

The chain joins TRBV19 to TRBJ1-5; possibly TRBD1 for D (6 bases). The CDR3 spans 14 residues. V gave up 5 bases and J gave up 2 bases, with 10 bases separating them. The V gene's germline CDR1 is LNHDA and CDR2 SQIVND (reference sequence). The CDR3 protein is CASSYPGGNQPQHF. The CDR3 nucleotides are TGTGCCAGTAGTTACCCAGGGGGCAATCAGCCCCAGCATTTT.

This sequence joins TRBV7-8 and TRBJ1-6; 8 bases align to TRBD1. V lost 1 base and J lost 13; bases outside the gene matches: 6. This CDR3 region has 14 residues. The V gene's germline CDR1 is SGHVS and CDR2 FQNEAQ. The CDR3 DNA is TGTGCCAGCAGCTTAGACAGGGGGTTGGGGCCCCTCCACTTT. Translated, it gives CASSLDRGLGPLHF. Supplemented by reference TRBV7-8 and TRBJ1-6, the full variable domain reads GAGVSQSPRYKVAKRGQDVALRCDPISGHVSLFWYQQALGQGPEFLTYFQNEAQLDKSGLPSDRFFAERPEGSVSTLKIQRTQQEDSAVYLCASSLDRGLGPLHFGNGTRLTVT.

V usage is TRBV18 and J usage is TRBJ2-3; D is ambiguous. V was clipped by 6 bases and J by 5 bases, with 9 bases between them. CDR1 KGHSH and CDR2 LQKENI come from the germline V gene. CDR3 length: 12 amino acids. In DNA form, the CDR3 reads TGTGCCAGCTCCCCCGTACAAGATACGCAGTATTTT. This encodes CASSPVQDTQYF.

This rearrangement joins TRBV5-1 to TRBJ2-1; 8 bases fit TRBD2. This CDR3 is built from 15 residues. Unmatched junction bases numbered 6, after V lost 2 bases and J lost 5 bases. Looked up from germline, CDR1 is SGHRS and CDR2 is YFSETQ. The chain's CDR3 is CASSFSPGGHNEQFF. The CDR3 region has the DNA TGCGCCAGCAGCTTTTCCCCGGGGGGGCACAATGAGCAGTTCTTC.